The 18 T cell receptor beta chains in this list originate from one sample, sequenced in a study of blood T cell repertoires in COVID-19. TCRdb keeps only in-frame clones here, not all; method: immunoSEQ multiplex PCR. The table lists a few hundred thousand clones, around 92% of them singletons, with 0.95% to 1.5% in the top ten. Sequencing was performed on peripheral blood. The source of these receptors is a man between 35 and 55 years old with acute or convalescent COVID-19.

The gene calls are TRBV20-1 and TRBJ2-7; possible D gene TRBD1, 5 bases. The CDR3 runs 13 residues. CDR1 and CDR2 from the germline V gene are DFQATT and SNEGSKA (reference sequence). Trimming took 3 bases from V and 1 from J, leaving 10 bases between them. The CDR3 protein is CSASTPGSYEQYF. The DNA of the CDR3 is TGCAGTGCTAGTACCCCAGGGTCCTACGAGCAGTACTTC.

For the CDR3, the DNA is TGCGCCAGCAGTGACCAGATTAATGAAAAACTGTTTTTT. It is translated as CASSDQINEKLFF. The chain couples TRBV10-1 to TRBJ1-4, with D unresolved. Trimming took off 3 bases at V and 4 bases at J, with 6 bases between the two ends. The CDR3 sequence is 13 residues long. CDR1 WNHNN and CDR2 SYGVQD come from the germline V gene (reference sequence).

In this sample, this clone turned up once. The rearrangement joins TRBV11-2 to TRBJ1-2, with D hard to call. The CDR3 length is 14 residues. The germline gives CDR1 SGHAT, CDR2 FQNNGV. The ends were cut back, 6 bases at V and 4 bases at J, with 15 bases in the middle. For the CDR3, the DNA is TGTGCCAGCAGACCGCTAGGCAGCTTCTATGGCTACACCTTC. As protein: CASRPLGSFYGYTF.

This chain joins TRBV9 and TRBJ2-7; 8 bases agree with TRBD1. Germline trimming cut 3 bases from V and 5 bases from J; bases unmatched to any gene: 13. This CDR3 region has 16 residues. CDR1 and CDR2 from the germline V gene are SGDLS and YYNGEE. CDR3 sequence: CASSAKEAGTGHEQYF. The CDR3 DNA reads as TGTGCCAGCAGCGCAAAAGAAGCCGGGACAGGCCACGAGCAGTACTTC.

The V and J genes are TRBV5-4 and TRBJ2-5; TRBD1 aligns across 11 bases. Germline loops: CDR1 SGHNT, CDR2 YYREEE (reference sequence). The ends lost 3 bases at V and 4 bases at J; junction bases unmatched: 11. The CDR3 extends over 17 amino acids. The DNA for the CDR3 is TGTGCCAGCAGCTCAAGGACAGGGGGCTGGGCCAGAGAGACCCAGTACTTC. Amino acid sequence: CASSSRTGGWARETQYF. Using reference TRBV5-4 and TRBJ2-5 for the parts outside the CDR3, the full variable domain is ETGVTQSPTHLIKTRGQQVTLRCSSQSGHNTVSWYQQALGQGPQFIFQYYREEENGRGNFPPRFSGLQFPNYSSELNVNALELDDSALYLCASSSRTGGWARETQYFGPGTRLLVL.

This clone showed up just a few times. V and J are TRBV19 and TRBJ2-1, with 7 bases identical to TRBD1. The CDR3 totals 16 residues. CDR1 is LNHDA, CDR2 SQIVND, per germline (reference sequence). Trimming removed 5 bases from V and 1 base from J; junction bases left unmatched: 8. The CDR3 bases are TGTGCCAGTAGTCCCCGGACAGGCAAGTCCTACAATGAGCAGTTCTTC. The encoded protein is CASSPRTGKSYNEQFF.

This rearrangement joins TRBV7-2 to TRBJ1-6, with D maybe TRBD1 (6 bases). Trimming took off 5 bases at V and 4 bases at J, with 18 bases between the two ends. The CDR3 has 17 residues. Per the germline V gene, CDR1 is SGHTA and CDR2 is FQGNSA. DNA for the CDR3: TGTGCCAGCAGCACAACCCCAACAGGGTTATATAATTCACCCCTCCACTTT. Its translation: CASSTTPTGLYNSPLHF.

V usage is TRBV24-1 and J usage is TRBJ2-5; a possible D gene is TRBD1 (7 bases). This CDR3 is 17 amino acids long. The germline gives CDR1 KGHDR, CDR2 SFDVKD. V was cut by 7 bases and J by 4 bases, with 24 bases left in between. CDR3 region: CATSVLGQAGGGETQYF. CDR3 nucleotides: TGTGCCACCAGCGTTTTAGGACAGGCCGGGGGTGGAGAGACCCAGTACTTC.

The chain employs TRBV28 and TRBJ1-1, with D possibly TRBD1 on 5 matching bases. This CDR3 spans 16 amino acids. Germline V gene data show CDR1 as MDHEN and CDR2 as SYDVKM. With 7 bases removed from V and 1 base from J, the gap between germline ends came to 19 bases. This CDR3 is CASNLPMGGENTEAFF. CDR3 coding DNA: TGTGCCAGCAATCTCCCTATGGGGGGGGAGAACACTGAAGCTTTCTTT.

The chain carries TRBV27 and TRBJ2-1; 9 bases map to TRBD1. The trim removed 0 bases at V and 9 bases at J, leaving 6 bases unmatched. This CDR3 comprises 15 residues. Germline CDR1 MNHEY, CDR2 SMNVEV (reference sequence). This CDR3 reads CASSLSTGGTGEQFF. The CDR3 region has the DNA TGTGCCAGCAGTTTATCGACAGGGGGAACAGGTGAGCAGTTCTTC.

The chain employs TRBV11-3 and TRBJ1-1, with 7 positions matching TRBD1. The V gene's germline CDR1 is SGHNT and CDR2 YENEEA. V was clipped by 3 bases and J by 4 bases; unmatched bases: 5. CDR3 length: 14 residues. CDR3 protein: CASSLEGAGTEAFF. DNA for the CDR3: TGTGCCAGCAGCTTGGAGGGGGCGGGCACTGAAGCTTTCTTT.

The rearrangement joins TRBV29-1 to TRBJ1-1; D may be TRBD1 (5 bases). The CDR3 covers 13 residues. V lost 6 bases to trimming and J lost 1 base, with 12 bases between them. Per germline, CDR1 SQVTM and CDR2 ANQGSEA. The CDR3 region is CSVQDPENTEAFF. The CDR3 DNA reads as TGCAGCGTACAGGATCCGGAGAACACTGAAGCTTTCTTT.

The CDR3 spells CASSLFARAGGYNEQFF. DNA of the CDR3: TGTGCCAGCAGTTTATTCGCTCGGGCAGGGGGCTATAATGAGCAGTTCTTC. J is TRBJ2-1 and V is TRBV27; 8 bases align to TRBD1. The CDR3 runs 17 residues. Germline values: CDR1 MNHEY, CDR2 SMNVEV (reference sequence). V lost 1 base, J lost 7 bases, and 12 bases stayed unmatched.

The V and J genes are TRBV1 and TRBJ2-1; the DNA was not compared with TRBD1, the D call given in the table. TRBV1 is recorded as a pseudogene. This CDR3 region has 16 residues. The CDR3 spells CTSSQPRGYSYNEQFF. CDR3 coding DNA: TGCACCAGCAGCCAGCCCAGGGGCTACTCCTACAATGAGCAGTTCTTC.

This chain links TRBV5-1 with TRBJ2-1, with TRBD1 as a possible D gene (6 bases). The CDR3 length is 13 residues. The V end was cut by 0 bases, the J end by 9 bases, with 10 bases between. CDR1 and CDR2 (germline): SGHRS, YFSETQ. CDR3: CASSLGADSEQFF. The CDR3 region has the DNA TGCGCCAGCAGCTTGGGGGCGGACAGTGAGCAGTTCTTC.

This clone has a handful of counts. The genes are TRBV30 and TRBJ1-1; D unresolved. Germline lookup yields CDR1 GTSNPN and CDR2 SVGIG (reference sequence). CDR3 length: 11 amino acids. Between the trimmed V and J ends, which lost 1 base and 3 bases, there was a span of 3 bases. In DNA, the CDR3 is TGTGCCTGGAGTGGGCACACTGAAGCTTTCTTT. It yields the protein CAWSGHTEAFF.

This clone is a singleton in its sample. The chain combines TRBV5-4 with TRBJ2-1; 10 bases agree with TRBD1. V gave up 2 bases and J gave up 8 bases; unmatched junction bases: 7. Germline assignment: CDR1 SGHNT and CDR2 YYREEE (reference sequence). The CDR3 is 15 amino acids. CDR3 region: CASSLTGTGAHEQFF. The CDR3 DNA is TGTGCCAGCAGCTTAACCGGGACAGGGGCCCATGAGCAGTTCTTC.

The genes are TRBV19 and TRBJ1-4; maybe TRBD1 (5 bases). V shed 3 bases and J shed 8 bases, with 13 bases lying between them. Germline V gene lookup returns CDR1 LNHDA and CDR2 SQIVND (reference sequence). The CDR3 length is 14 residues. CDR3 loop: CASSIGGLREKLFF. The CDR3 nucleotides read TGTGCCAGTAGTATTGGGGGACTAAGGGAAAAACTGTTTTTT.